This TCR beta chain is drawn from a study of human T cells and chemical hapten exposure. At the level of the study: TCR yields per sample varied mostly from small pooled library volume differences.

Library preparation tagged each individual cDNA molecule with a unique molecular identifier. How the authors handled the data: Sampled TCR counts reached a median of roughly 98,000 per sample, with values ranging from roughly 20,000 to 750,000. MiXCR, applied by TCRdb to the RACE reads, yields one record per CDR3 protein. The authors' filters were not applied to this entry. The sample shows 25,000 to 35,000 distinct CDR3 sequences, less than 8% of them seen only once. This CDR3 comprises 11 residues. The V and J ends lost 4 bases and 8 bases respectively, with 8 bases between them. This clonotype rates as medium-sized. Its antigen is as yet unknown. Time point denoted: healthy volunteer bleed at 2 weeks. Unfractionated whole blood was the source of the extracted total RNA. The study's findings and limits: There was no change with DPC sensitization in TCRs above 1 in 1000 frequency.

Specimen: whole blood. The sequence derives from a human donor in good health. Some clones in this sample may be carry-over from other donors' samples. The chain has TRBV12-3 or TRBV12-4 and TRBJ1-1; D may be TRBD1 (6 bases). DNA of the CDR3: TGTGCCAGCAGTTCGAGGGGGGAAGCTTTCTTT. It specifies CASSSRGEAFF.